A single TCR beta chain is shown here with its context. Its target is not known. Investigators reverse transcribed all isolated RNA, so they sequenced expressed TCRB transcripts. The repertoire was sequenced with immunoSEQ multiplex PCR; TCRdb's copy has only in-frame clones and lacks some. The sample includes 600,000 or so clones, around 15% of them seen just once. This sample was included in a study of beta chain features in type 1 diabetes. Study at large: Comparable age, gender and cell yields were observed in patients relative to healthy donors.

Study-level results: HLA effects on TCRB rearrangement stayed unresolved here. A moderate, significant TCRB CDR3 shortening appeared in type 1 diabetes across four CD4+ subsets.

In total, each donor contributed a single heparinised blood draw that averaged about 100 mL. Cells sorted by CD45RO/CCR7/CD25/CD127/CD95/CD27 comprised CD4+ naive, central memory, regulatory and stem cell-like memory cells. CDR1 SGHRS and CDR2 YFSETQ come from the germline V gene. V dropped 1 base and J dropped 8; count of bases not matched to a gene: 3. CDR3 size: 13 residues. The receptor's source is a man aged 18 to 29 with type 1 diabetes. Input material: naive CD4+ T cells from blood. V gene TRBV5-1 combines with J gene TRBJ2-1; the match to TRBD1 covers 7 bases. The DNA of the CDR3 is TGCGCCAGCAGCTTGTACAGGGGTCATGAGCAGTTCTTC. This gives the protein CASSLYRGHEQFF. The variable domain in full, with the rest retrieved from reference TRBV5-1 and TRBJ2-1, is KAGVTQTPRYLIKTRGQQVTLSCSPISGHRSVSWYQQTPGQGLQFLFEYFSETQRNKGNFPGRFSGRQFSNSRSEMNVSTLELGDSALYLCASSLYRGHEQFFGPGTRLTVL.